The source of this TCR beta chain is a study of control samples from healthy donors and cancer patients. Produced via immunoSEQ multiplex PCR; TCRdb's table is partial and in-frame only. The repertoire holds around 83,000 clones, with under 95% as singletons. This clone was seen a handful of times. The CDR3 is 15 residues long. Trimming removed 0 bases at V and 3 bases at J, with 12 bases between. Germline assignment: CDR1 SGHNT and CDR2 YYREEE (reference sequence). The chain employs TRBV5-4 and TRBJ1-1; tentatively, D is TRBD1 (6 bases). Material for sequencing was PBMCs. The sequence came from a middle-aged woman with lung cancer. CDR3 residues: CASSLAATGHTEAFF. The DNA of the CDR3 is TGTGCCAGCAGCTTGGCCGCCACAGGGCACACTGAAGCTTTCTTT.